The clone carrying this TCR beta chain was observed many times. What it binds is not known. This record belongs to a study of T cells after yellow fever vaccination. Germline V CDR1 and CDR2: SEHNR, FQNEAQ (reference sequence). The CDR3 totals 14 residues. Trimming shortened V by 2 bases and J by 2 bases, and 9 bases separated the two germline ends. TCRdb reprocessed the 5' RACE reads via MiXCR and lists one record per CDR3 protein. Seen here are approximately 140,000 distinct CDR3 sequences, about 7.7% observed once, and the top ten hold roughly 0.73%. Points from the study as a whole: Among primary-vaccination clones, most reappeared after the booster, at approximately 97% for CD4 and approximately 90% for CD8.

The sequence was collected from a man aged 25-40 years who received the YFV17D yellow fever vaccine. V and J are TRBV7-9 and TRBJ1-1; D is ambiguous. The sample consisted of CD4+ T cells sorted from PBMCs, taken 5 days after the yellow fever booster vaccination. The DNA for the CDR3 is TGTGCCAGCAGCTTAAGTGGCTCCAACACTGAAGCTTTCTTT. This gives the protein CASSLSGSNTEAFF.